This T cell receptor (beta chain) is from a study of human T cells and chemical hapten exposure. Study as a whole: For sensitization, 2% DPC was applied to a 2 cm by 2 cm patch of upper inner arm skin. Throughout the approximately 24-week study, diphenylcyclopropenone was applied weekly to the patients' scalps.

The CDR3 runs to 14 residues. The V end lost 0 bases, the J end lost 4 bases, and 10 bases lay between the germline ends. CDR1 and CDR2 (germline): DFQATT, SNEGSKA (reference sequence). TCRdb passed the RACE reads through MiXCR, listing each CDR3 protein once. The sample records approximately 86,000 distinct CDR3 sequences, roughly 10% being singletons. General observations from the study: Among expanded TCRs, significantly more large CDR3 similarity clusters formed than among controls. After DPC sensitization, TCRs above 1 in 1000 frequency showed no change.

On this clonotype itself: Its antigen remains unidentified.

Stated time point: patch test 3, about 24 weeks after DPC sensitization. Treatment described: therapeutic diphenylcyclopropenone sensitization with weekly scalp DPC. V is TRBV20-1 and J is TRBJ1-5, with D hard to call. This clonotype was obtained from a woman between 25 and 40 years old with alopecia areata. Some clones in this sample may be carry-over from other donors' samples. The sample was whole blood, taken in connection with sensitization to the hapten diphenylcyclopropenone (DPC). This CDR3 is CSARDPGRNQPQHF. The CDR3 region has the DNA TGCAGTGCTAGAGATCCGGGGAGGAATCAGCCCCAGCATTTT.